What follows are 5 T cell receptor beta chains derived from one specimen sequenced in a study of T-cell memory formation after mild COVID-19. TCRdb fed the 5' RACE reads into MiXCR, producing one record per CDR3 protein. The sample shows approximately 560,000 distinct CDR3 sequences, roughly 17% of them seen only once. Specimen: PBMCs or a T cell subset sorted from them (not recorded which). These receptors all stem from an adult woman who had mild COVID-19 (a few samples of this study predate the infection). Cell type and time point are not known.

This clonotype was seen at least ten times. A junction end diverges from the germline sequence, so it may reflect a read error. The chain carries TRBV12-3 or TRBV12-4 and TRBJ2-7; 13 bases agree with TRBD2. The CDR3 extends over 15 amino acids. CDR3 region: CASSLGTSGVYEQYF. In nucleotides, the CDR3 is TGTGCCAGCAGCTTAGGGACTAGCGGGGTCTACGAGCAGTACTTC.

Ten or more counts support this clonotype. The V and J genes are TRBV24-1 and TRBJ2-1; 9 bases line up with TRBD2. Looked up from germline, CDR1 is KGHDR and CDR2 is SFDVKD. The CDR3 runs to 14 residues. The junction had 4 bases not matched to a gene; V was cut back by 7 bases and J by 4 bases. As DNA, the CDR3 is TGTGCCACCAGCGAAGCGGGGGGTTACAATGAGCAGTTCTTC. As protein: CATSEAGGYNEQFF.

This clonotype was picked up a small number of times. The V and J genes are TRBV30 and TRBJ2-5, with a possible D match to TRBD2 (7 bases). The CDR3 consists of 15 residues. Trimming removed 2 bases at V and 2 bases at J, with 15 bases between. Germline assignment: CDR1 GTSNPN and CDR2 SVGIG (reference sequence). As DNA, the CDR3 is TGTGCCTGGAGTAGGGGGGGAATTCGGCAAGAGACCCAGTACTTC. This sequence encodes CAWSRGGIRQETQYF. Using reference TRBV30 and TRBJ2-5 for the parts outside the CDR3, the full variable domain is SQTIHQWPATLVQPVGSPLSLECTVEGTSNPNLYWYRQAAGRGLQLLFYSVGIGQISSEVPQNLSASRPQDRQFILSSKKLLLSDSGFYLCAWSRGGIRQETQYFGPGTRLLVL.

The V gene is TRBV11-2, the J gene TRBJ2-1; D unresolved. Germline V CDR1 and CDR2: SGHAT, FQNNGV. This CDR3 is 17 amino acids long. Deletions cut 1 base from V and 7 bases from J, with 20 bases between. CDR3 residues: CASSLGGVSNNQNEQFF. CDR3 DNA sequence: TGTGCCAGCAGCTTAGGGGGTGTTAGCAACAATCAGAATGAGCAGTTCTTC.

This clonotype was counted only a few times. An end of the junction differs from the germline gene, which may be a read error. CDR3 protein: CIAMGTSGTYEQYF. Written as DNA, the CDR3 is TGCATTGCTATGGGGACTAGCGGTACCTACGAGCAGTACTTC. The chain recombines TRBV20-1 with TRBJ2-7, with 11 bases lining up with TRBD2. The CDR3 length is 14 residues. Looked up from germline, CDR1 is DFQATT and CDR2 is SNEGSKA (reference sequence).